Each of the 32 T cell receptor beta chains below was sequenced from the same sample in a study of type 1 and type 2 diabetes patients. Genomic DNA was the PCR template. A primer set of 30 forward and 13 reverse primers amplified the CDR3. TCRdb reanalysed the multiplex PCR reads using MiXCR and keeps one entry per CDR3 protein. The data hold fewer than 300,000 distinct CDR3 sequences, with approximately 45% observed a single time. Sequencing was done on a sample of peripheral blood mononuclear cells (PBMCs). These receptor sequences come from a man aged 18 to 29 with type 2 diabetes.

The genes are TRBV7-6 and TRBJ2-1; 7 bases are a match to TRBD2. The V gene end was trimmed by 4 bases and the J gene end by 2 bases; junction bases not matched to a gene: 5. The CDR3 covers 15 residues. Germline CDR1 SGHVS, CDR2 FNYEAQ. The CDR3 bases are TGTGCCAGCAGCTCGAGCGGGACGACCTACAATGAGCAGTTCTTC. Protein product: CASSSSGTTYNEQFF. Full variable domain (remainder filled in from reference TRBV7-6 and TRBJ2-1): GAGVSQSPRYKVTKRGQDVALRCDPISGHVSLYWYRQALGQGPEFLTYFNYEAQQDKSGLPNDRFSAERPEGSISTLTIQRTEQRDSAMYRCASSSSGTTYNEQFFGPGTRLTVL.

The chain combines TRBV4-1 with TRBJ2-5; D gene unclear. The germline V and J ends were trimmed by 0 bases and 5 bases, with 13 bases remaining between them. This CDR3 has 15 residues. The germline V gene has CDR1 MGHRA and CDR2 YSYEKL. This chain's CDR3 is CASSQEWVNKETQYF. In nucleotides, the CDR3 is TGCGCCAGCAGCCAAGAATGGGTCAATAAGGAGACCCAGTACTTC.

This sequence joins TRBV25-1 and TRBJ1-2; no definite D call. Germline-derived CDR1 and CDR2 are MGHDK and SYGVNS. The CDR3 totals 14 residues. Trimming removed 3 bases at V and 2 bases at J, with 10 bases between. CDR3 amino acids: CASSDRGRNYGYTF. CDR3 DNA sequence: TGTGCCAGCAGTGACCGTGGAAGAAACTATGGCTACACCTTC.

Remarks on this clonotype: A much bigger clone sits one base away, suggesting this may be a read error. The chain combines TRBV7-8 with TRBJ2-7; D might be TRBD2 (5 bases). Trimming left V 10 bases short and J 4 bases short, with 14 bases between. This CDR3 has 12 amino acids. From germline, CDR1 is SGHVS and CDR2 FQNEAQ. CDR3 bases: TGTGCCATCCAGCGGAGGCATTACGAGCAGTACTTC. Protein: CAIQRRHYEQYF. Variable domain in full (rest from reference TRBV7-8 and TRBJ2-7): GAGVSQSPRYKVAKRGQDVALRCDPISGHVSLFWYQQALGQGPEFLTYFQNEAQLDKSGLPSDRFFAERPEGSVSTLKIQRTQQEDSAVYLCAIQRRHYEQYFGPGTRLTVT.

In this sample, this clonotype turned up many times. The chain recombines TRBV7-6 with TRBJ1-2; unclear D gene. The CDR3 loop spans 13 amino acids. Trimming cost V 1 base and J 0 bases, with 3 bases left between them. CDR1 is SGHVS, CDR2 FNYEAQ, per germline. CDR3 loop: CASSLGPNYGYTF. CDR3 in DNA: TGTGCCAGCAGCTTAGGCCCTAACTATGGCTACACCTTC.

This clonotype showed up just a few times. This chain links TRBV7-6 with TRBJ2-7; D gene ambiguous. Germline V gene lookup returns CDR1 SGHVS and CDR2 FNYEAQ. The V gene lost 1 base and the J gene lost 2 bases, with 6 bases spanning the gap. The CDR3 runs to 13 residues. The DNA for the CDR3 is TGTGCCAGCAGCTTAGGCGAACCCTACGAGCAGTACTTC. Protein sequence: CASSLGEPYEQYF.

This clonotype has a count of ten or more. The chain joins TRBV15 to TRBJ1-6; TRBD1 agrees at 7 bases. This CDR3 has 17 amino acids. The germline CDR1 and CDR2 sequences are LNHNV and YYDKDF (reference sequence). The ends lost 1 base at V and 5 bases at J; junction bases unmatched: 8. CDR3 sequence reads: CATSRGPIGTDNSPLHF. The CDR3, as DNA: TGTGCCACCAGCAGAGGGCCAATCGGGACAGATAATTCACCCCTCCACTTT.

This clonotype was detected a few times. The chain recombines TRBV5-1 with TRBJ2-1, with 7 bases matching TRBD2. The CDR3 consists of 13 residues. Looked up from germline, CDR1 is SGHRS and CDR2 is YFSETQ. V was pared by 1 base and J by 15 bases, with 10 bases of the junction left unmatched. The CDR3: CASSLTSVGDLFF. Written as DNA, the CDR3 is TGCGCCAGCAGCTTGACTAGCGTGGGAGATCTGTTCTTC.

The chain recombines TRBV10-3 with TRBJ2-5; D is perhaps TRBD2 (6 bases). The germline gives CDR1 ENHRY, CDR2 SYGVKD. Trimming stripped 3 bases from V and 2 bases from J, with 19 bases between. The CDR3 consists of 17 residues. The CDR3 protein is CAISDSDSGDLQETQYF. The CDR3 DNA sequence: TGTGCCATCAGTGACTCCGATAGCGGAGACCTACAAGAGACCCAGTACTTC.

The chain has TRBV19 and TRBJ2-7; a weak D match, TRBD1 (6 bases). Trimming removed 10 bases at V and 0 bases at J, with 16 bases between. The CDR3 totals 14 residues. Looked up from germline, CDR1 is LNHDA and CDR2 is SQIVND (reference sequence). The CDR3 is CATSLGQSSYEQYF. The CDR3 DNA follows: TGTGCCACCTCGCTGGGACAAAGCTCCTACGAGCAGTACTTC.

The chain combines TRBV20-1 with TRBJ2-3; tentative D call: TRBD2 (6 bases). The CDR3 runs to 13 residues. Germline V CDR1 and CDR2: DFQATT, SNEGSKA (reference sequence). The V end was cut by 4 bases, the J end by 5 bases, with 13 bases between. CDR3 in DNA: TGCAGTGCTACGGGGGATGGTAAAGATACGCAGTATTTT. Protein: CSATGDGKDTQYF.

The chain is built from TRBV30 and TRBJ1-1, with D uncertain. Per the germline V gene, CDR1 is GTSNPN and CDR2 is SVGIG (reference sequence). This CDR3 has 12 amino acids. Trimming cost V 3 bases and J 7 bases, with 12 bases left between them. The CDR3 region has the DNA TGTGCCTGGAGCCTCCAAGGGCGTGAAGCTTTCTTT. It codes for CAWSLQGREAFF.

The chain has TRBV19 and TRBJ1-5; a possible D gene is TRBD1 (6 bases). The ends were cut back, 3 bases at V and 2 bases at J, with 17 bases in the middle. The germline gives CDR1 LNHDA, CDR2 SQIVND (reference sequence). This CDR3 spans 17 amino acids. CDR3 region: CASSMRLGGSGNQPQHF. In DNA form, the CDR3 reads TGTGCCAGTAGTATGAGGTTGGGGGGCTCTGGCAATCAGCCCCAGCATTTT.

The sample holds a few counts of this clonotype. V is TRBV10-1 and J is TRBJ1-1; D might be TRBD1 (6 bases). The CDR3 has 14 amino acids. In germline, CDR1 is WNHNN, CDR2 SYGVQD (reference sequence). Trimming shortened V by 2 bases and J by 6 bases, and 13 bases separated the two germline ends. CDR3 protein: CASSEEGEGAEAFF. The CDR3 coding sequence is TGCGCCAGCAGTGAGGAGGGGGAGGGGGCTGAAGCTTTCTTT.

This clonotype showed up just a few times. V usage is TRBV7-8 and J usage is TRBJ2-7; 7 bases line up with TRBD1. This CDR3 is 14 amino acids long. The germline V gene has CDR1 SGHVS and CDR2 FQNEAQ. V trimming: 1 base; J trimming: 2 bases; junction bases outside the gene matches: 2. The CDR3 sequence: CASSLGGQAYEQYF. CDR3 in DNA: TGTGCCAGCAGCTTAGGTGGACAGGCCTACGAGCAGTACTTC.

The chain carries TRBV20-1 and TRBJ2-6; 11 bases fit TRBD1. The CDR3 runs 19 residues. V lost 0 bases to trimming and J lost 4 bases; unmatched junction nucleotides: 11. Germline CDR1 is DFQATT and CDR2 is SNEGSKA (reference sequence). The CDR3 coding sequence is TGCAGTGCTAGAGATCTCATGGACAGGGGGCGCGCGGGGGCCAACGTCCTGACTTTC. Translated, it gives CSARDLMDRGRAGANVLTF.

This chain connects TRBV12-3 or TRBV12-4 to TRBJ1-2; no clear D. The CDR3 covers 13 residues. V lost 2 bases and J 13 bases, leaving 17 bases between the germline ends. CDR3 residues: CASSLSQLGLPTF. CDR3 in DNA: TGTGCCAGCAGTTTATCCCAGTTGGGTTTACCCACCTTC.

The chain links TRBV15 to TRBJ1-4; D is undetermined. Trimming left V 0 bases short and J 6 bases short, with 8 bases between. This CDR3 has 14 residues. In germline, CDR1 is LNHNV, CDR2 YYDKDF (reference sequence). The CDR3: CATSRDRIYEKLFF. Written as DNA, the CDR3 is TGTGCCACCAGCAGAGACAGGATCTATGAAAAACTGTTTTTT. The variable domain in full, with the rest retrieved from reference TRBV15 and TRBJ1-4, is DAMVIQNPRYQVTQFGKPVTLSCSQTLNHNVMYWYQQKSSQAPKLLFHYYDKDFNNEADTPDNFQSRRPNTSFCFLDIRSPGLGDTAMYLCATSRDRIYEKLFFGSGTQLSVL.

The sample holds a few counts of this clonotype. The chain's CDR3 is CASSLTPSYGYTF. The CDR3 nucleotides read TGTGCCAGCAGTTTAACCCCTAGCTATGGCTACACCTTC. The V gene is TRBV27, the J gene TRBJ1-2; no firm D call. The V and J ends lost 2 bases and 4 bases respectively, with 8 bases between them. CDR1 and CDR2 from the germline V gene are MNHEY and SMNVEV (reference sequence). CDR3 length equals 13 residues.

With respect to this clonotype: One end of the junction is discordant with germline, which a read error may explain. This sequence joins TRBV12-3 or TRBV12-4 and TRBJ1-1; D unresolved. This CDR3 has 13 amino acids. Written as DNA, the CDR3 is TGTGCCAGCAGTTTTTCAAGTGCCAGTGAAGCTTTTTTT. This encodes CASSFSSASEAFF.

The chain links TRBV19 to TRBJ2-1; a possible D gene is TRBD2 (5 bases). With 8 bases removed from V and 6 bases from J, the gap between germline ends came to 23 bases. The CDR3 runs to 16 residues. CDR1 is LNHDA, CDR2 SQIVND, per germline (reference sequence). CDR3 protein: CASGYARGNGVNEQFF. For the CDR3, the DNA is TGTGCCAGTGGATACGCCCGGGGTAACGGAGTCAATGAGCAGTTCTTC.

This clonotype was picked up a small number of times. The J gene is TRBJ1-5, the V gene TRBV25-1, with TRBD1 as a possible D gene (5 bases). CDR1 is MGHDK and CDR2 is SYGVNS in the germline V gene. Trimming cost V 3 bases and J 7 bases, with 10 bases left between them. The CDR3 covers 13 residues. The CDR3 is CASSEKGKQPQHF. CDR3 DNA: TGTGCCAGCAGTGAGAAGGGGAAGCAGCCCCAGCATTTT. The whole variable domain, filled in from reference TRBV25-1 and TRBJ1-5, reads EADIYQTPRYLVIGTGKKITLECSQTMGHDKMYWYQQDPGMELHLIHYSYGVNSTEKGDLSSESTVSRIRTEHFPLTLESARPSHTSQYLCASSEKGKQPQHFGDGTRLSIL.

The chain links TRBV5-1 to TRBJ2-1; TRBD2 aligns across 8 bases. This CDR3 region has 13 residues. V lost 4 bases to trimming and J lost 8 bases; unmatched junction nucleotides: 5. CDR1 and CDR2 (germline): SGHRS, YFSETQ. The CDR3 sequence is CASSRGGTDEQFF. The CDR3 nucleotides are TGCGCCAGCAGCCGGGGGGGCACCGATGAGCAGTTCTTC. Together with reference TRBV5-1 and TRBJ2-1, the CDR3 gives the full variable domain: KAGVTQTPRYLIKTRGQQVTLSCSPISGHRSVSWYQQTPGQGLQFLFEYFSETQRNKGNFPGRFSGRQFSNSRSEMNVSTLELGDSALYLCASSRGGTDEQFFGPGTRLTVL.

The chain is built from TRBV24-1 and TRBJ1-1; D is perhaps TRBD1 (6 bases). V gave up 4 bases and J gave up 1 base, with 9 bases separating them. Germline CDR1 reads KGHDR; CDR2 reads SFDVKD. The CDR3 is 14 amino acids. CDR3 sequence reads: CATSEGHPNTEAFF. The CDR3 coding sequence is TGTGCCACCAGTGAGGGACACCCGAACACTGAAGCTTTCTTT.

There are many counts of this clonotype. CDR3 in amino acids: CATGEVDTQYF. In DNA form, the CDR3 reads TGTGCCACGGGAGAAGTAGATACGCAGTATTTT. This chain joins TRBV2 and TRBJ2-3; D might be TRBD2 (6 bases). CDR3 length: 11 amino acids. Germline V gene lookup returns CDR1 SNHLY and CDR2 FYNNEI. The ends were cut back, 10 bases at V and 5 bases at J, with 10 bases in the middle.

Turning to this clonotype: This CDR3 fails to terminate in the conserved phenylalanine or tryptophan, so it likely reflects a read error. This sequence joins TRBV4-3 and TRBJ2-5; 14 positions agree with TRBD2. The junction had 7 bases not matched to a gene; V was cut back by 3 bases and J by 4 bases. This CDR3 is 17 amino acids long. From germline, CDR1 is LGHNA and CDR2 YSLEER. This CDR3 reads CASSQTSGGAQGETQYS. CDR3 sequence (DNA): TGCGCCAGCAGCCAGACTAGCGGGGGGGCCCAGGGAGAGACCCAGTACTCC.

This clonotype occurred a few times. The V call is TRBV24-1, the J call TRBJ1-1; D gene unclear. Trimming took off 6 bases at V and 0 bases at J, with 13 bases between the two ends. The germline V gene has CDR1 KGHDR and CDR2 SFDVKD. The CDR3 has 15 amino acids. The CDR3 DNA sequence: TGTGCCACCAGTAGTACTGGCGGATTGAACACTGAAGCTTTCTTT. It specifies CATSSTGGLNTEAFF.

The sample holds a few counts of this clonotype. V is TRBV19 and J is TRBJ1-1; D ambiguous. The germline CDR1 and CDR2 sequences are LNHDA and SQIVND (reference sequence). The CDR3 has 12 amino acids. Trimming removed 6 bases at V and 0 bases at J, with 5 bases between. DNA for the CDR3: TGTGCCAGTAGGGGTCTGAACACTGAAGCTTTCTTT. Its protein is CASRGLNTEAFF.

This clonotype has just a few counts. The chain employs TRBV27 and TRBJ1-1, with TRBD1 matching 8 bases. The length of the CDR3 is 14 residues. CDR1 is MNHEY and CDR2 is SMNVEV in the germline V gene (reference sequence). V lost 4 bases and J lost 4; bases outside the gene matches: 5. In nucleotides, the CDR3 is TGTGCCAGCAGTTGGGACAGGTACTTCACTGAAGCTTTCTTT. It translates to CASSWDRYFTEAFF.

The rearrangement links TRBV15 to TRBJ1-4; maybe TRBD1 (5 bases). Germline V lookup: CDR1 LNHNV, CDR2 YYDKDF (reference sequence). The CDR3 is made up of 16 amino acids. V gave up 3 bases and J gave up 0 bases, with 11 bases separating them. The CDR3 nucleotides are TGTGCCACCAGCAGGGGGGTTGGAGCAACTAATGAAAAACTGTTTTTT. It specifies CATSRGVGATNEKLFF.

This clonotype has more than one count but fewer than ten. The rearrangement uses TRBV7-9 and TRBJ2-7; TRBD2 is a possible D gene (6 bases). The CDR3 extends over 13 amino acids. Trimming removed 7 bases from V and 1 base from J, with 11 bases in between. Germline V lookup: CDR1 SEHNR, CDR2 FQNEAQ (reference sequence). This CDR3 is CASTTGTSYEQYF. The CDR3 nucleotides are TGTGCCAGCACAACCGGGACTTCCTACGAGCAGTACTTC.

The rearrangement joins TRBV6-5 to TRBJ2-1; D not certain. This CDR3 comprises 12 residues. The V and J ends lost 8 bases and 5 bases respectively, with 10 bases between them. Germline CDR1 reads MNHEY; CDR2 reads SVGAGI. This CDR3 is CASAFRNNEQFF. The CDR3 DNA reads TGTGCCAGCGCGTTCAGAAACAATGAGCAGTTCTTC.